The subject of this entry is one T cell receptor (beta chain). What it binds is unknown. The sample is drawn from a study of blood T cells in healthy people across ages. Overall study findings and caveats: Higher diversity, along with more naive CD4+ cells, distinguished long-lived donors from aged donors.

This CDR3 region has 13 residues. The J segment lost 4 bases and the V segment lost 6 bases, leaving 3 bases of the junction unmatched. Germline V gives CDR1 DFQATT, CDR2 SNEGSKA (reference sequence). Together with a sample-barcoded 5' primer, a J-beta primer mix was included in a second PCR lasting roughly 6 to 12 cycles. TCRdb re-called the 5' RACE reads with MiXCR, one entry per CDR3 protein. This table holds about 2 million distinct CDR3 sequences, approximately 50% found once. This sequence joins TRBV20-1 and TRBJ2-1; 10 bases are a match to TRBD1. The sequencing sample was made of blood. The receptor comes from a woman in her thirties or forties in good health. The CDR3: CSAAGQGYNEQFF. The CDR3 nucleotides read TGCAGTGCAGCGGGACAGGGGTACAATGAGCAGTTCTTC.